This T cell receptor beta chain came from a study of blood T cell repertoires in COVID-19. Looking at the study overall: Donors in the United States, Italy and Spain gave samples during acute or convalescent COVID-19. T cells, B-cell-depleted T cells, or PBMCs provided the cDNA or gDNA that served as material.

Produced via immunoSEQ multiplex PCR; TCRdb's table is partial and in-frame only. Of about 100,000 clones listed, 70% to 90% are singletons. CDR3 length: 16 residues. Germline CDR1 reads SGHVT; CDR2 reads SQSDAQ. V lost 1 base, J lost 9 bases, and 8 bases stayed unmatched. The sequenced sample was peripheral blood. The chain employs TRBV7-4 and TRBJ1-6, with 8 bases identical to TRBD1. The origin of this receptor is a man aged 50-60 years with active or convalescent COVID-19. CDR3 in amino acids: CASSLGAGGDCSPLHF. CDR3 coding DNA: TGTGCCAGCAGCTTAGGGGCAGGGGGCGATTGTTCACCCCTCCACTTT.